This paragraph reports one T cell receptor (beta chain). Its antigen remains unknown. The sample belongs to a study of T cell repertoires in cytomegalovirus infection. Looking at the study overall: Use of recently identified HLA-C-restricted and well-studied HLA-B-restricted CMV epitopes was part of the study. From public TCR beta signatures came an indication of both CMV infection and matching HLA type. Study-level points and caveats: The study identified carriers of CMV plus the relevant HLA from cumulative public TCR beta family frequency.

TCRdb reprocessed the reads via MiXCR and lists one record per CDR3 protein. Of 20,000 to 25,000 distinct CDR3 sequences listed, about 39% are singletons. The germline CDR1 and CDR2 sequences are SGHTA and FQGNSA. The CDR3 contains 14 residues. Trimming removed 5 bases from V and 4 bases from J, with 14 bases in between. The source was CD8+ T cells from cultured PBMCs, collected from culture after CMV antigen stimulation. The chain joins TRBV7-2 to TRBJ1-2; no clear D gene. This TCR came from a human donor in good health (CMV status not recorded). Some clones in this sample may be carry-over from other donors' samples. The CDR3 region is CASSPRTAGYGYTF. The CDR3 DNA reads TGTGCCAGCAGCCCTCGGACCGCAGGCTATGGCTACACCTTC.